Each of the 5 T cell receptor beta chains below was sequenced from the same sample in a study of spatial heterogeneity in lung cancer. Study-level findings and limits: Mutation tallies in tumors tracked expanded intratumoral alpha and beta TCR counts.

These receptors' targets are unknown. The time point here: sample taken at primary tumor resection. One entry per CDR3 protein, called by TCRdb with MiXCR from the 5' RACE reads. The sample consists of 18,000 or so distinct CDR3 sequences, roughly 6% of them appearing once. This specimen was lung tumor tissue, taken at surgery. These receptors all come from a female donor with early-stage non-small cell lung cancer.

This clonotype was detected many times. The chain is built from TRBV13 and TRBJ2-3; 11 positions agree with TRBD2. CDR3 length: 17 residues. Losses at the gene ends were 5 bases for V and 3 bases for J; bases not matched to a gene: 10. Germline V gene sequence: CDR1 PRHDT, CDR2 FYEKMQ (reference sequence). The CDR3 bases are TGTGCCAGCAGCCAACGACTAGCGGGATTATCTACAGATACGCAGTATTTT. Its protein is CASSQRLAGLSTDTQYF.

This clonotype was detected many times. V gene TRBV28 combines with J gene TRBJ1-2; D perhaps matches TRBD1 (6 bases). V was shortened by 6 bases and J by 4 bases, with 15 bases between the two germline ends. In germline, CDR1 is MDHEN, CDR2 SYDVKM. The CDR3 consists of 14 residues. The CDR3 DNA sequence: TGTGCCAGCAGGCAGCTTGGACAGACCTATGGCTACACCTTC. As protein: CASRQLGQTYGYTF.

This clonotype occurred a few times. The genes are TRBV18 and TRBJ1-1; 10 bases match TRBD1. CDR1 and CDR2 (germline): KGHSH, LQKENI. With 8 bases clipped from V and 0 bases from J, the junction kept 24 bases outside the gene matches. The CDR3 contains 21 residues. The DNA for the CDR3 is TGTGCCAGCACAAGAACCGGGACAGGGGCAGGGACGGGTGAGATGAACACTGAAGCTTTCTTT. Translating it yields CASTRTGTGAGTGEMNTEAFF.

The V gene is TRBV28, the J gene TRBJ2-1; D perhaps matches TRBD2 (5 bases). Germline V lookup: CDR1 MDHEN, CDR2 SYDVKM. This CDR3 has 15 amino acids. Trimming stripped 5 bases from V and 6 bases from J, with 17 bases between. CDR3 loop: CASSPPGFRGNEQFF. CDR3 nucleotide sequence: TGTGCCAGCAGTCCTCCTGGATTCCGGGGCAATGAGCAGTTCTTC.

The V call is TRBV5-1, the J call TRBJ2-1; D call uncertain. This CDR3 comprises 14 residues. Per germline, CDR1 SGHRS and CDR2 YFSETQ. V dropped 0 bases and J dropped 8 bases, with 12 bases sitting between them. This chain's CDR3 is CASSLASEHDEQFF. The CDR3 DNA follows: TGCGCCAGCAGCTTGGCGTCAGAACATGATGAGCAGTTCTTC.